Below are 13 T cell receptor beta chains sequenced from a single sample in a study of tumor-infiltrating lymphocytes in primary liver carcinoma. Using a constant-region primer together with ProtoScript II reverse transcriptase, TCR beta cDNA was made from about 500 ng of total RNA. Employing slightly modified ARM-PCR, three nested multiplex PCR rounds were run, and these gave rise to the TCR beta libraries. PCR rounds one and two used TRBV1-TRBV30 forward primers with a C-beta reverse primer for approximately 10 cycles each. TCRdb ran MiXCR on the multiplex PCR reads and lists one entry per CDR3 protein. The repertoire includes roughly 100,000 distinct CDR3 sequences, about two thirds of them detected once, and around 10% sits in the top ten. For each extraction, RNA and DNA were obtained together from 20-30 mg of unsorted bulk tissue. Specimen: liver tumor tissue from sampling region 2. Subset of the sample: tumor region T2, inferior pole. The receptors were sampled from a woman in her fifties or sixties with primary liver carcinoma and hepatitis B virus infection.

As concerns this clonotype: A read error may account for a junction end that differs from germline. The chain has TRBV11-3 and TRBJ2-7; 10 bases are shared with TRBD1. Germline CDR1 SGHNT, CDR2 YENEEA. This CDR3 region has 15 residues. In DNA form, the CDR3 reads TGTACCAGCAGCCCCGAGACAGGGGGCAACTACGAGCAGTATTTC. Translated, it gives CTSSPETGGNYEQYF.

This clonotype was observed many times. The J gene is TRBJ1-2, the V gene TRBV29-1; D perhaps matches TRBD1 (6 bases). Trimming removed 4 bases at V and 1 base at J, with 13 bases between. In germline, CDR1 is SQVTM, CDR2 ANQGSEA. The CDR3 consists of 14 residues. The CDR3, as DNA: TGCAGCGTTGTGGGGGACACCATTAACTATGGCTACACCTTC. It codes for CSVVGDTINYGYTF.

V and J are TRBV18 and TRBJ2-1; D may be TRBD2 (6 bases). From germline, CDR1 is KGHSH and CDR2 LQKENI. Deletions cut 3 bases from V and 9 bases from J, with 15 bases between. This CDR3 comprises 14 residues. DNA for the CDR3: TGTGCCAGCTCACCGGCTAGCCGGAGGGGTGAGCAGTTCTTC. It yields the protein CASSPASRRGEQFF.

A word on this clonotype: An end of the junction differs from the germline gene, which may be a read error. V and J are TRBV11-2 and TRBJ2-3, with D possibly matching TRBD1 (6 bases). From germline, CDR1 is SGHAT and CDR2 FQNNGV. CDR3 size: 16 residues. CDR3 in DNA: TGTGCCAGCGGCTTAGCAGGACAGACAATCACAGATACGCAGTATTTT. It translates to CASGLAGQTITDTQYF.

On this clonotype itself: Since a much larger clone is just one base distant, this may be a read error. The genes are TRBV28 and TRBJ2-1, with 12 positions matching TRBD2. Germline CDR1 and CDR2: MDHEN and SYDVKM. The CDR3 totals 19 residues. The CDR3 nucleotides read TGTCCCAGCAGTCCATCTACTACACTAGCGGGAGGCCACTACAATGAGCAGTTCTTC. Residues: CPSSPSTTLAGGHYNEQFF. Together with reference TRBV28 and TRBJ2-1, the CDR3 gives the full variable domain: DVKVTQSSRYLVKRTGEKVFLECVQDMDHENMFWYRQDPGLGLRLIYFSYDVKMKEKGDIPEGYSVSREKKERFSLILESASTNQTSMYLCPSSPSTTLAGGHYNEQFFGPGTRLTVL.

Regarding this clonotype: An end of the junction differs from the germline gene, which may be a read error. The CDR3 nucleotides read TGTGCCAGTAGCTTATGGTTGCGGGACAGGGGTGGCCAGCCCCAGCATTTT. Encoded protein: CASSLWLRDRGGQPQHF. The genes are TRBV7-9 and TRBJ1-5; 10 bases map to TRBD1. This CDR3 spans 17 amino acids. Looked up from germline, CDR1 is SEHNR and CDR2 is FQNEAQ (reference sequence).

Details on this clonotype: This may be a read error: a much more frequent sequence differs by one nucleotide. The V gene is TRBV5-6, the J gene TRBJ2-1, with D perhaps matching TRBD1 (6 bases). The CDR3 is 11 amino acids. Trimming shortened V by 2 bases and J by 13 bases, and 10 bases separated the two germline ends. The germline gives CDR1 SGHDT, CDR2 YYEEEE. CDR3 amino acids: CASSFGQSQFF. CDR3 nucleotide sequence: TGTGCCAGCAGCTTTGGACAGAGCCAGTTCTTC. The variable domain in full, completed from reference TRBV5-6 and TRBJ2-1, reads DAGVTQSPTHLIKTRGQQVTLRCSPKSGHDTVSWYQQALGQGPQFIFQYYEEEERQRGNFPDRFSGHQFPNYSSELNVNALLLGDSALYLCASSFGQSQFFGPGTRLTVL.

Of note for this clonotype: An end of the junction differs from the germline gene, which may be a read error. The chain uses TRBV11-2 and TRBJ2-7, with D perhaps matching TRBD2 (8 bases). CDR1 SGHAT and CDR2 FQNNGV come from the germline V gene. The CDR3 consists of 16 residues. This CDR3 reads CASTTPRREAGGAQYF. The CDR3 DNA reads TGCGCCAGCACGACTCCTAGGCGGGAGGCAGGGGGGGCGCAGTACTTC. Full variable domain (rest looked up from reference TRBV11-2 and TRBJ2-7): EAGVAQSPRYKIIEKRQSVAFWCNPISGHATLYWYQQILGQGPKLLIQFQNNGVVDDSQLPKDRFSAERLKGVDSTLKIQPAKLEDSAVYLCASTTPRREAGGAQYFGPGTRLTVT.

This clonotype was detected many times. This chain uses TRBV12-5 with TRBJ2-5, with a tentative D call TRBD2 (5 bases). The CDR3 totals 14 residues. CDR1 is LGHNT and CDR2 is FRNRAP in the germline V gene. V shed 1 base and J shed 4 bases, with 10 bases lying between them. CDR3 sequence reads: CASGLDRRVETQYF. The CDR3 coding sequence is TGTGCTAGTGGTTTGGATCGGCGGGTAGAGACCCAGTACTTC.

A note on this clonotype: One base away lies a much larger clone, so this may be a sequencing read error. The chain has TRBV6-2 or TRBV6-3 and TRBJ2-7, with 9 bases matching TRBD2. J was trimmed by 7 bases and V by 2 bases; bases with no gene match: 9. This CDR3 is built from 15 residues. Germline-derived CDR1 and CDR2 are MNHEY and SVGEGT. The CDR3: CASSYTASGIHEQYF. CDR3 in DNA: TGTGCCAGCAGTTACACCGCTAGCGGGATTCATGAGCAGTACTTC.

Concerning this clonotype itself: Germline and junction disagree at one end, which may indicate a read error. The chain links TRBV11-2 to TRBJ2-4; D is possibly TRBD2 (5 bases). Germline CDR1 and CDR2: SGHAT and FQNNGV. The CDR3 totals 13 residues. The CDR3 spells CASSLEPNNTQYF. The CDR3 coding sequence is TGTGCCAGTTCACTAGAGCCCAATAACACTCAGTACTTC.

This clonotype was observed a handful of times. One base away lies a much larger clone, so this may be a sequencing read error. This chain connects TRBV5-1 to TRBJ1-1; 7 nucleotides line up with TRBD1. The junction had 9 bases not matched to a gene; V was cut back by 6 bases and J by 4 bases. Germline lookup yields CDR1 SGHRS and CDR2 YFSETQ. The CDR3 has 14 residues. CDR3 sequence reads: CASNAGTAVTEAFF. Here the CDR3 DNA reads TGCGCCAGCAACGCCGGGACAGCGGTCACTGAAGCTTTCTTT. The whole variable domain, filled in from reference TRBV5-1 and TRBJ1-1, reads KAGVTQTPRYLIKTRGQQVTLSCSPISGHRSVSWYQQTPGQGLQFLFEYFSETQRNKGNFPGRFSGRQFSNSRSEMNVSTLELGDSALYLCASNAGTAVTEAFFGQGTRLTVV.

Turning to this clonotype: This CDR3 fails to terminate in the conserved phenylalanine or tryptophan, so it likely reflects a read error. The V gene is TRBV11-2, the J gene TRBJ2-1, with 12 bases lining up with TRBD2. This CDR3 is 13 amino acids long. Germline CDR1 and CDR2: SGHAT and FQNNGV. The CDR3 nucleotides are TGTGCCAGTAGCTGGACTAGCGGGGCAGAGCAGTTCCAC. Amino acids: CASSWTSGAEQFH.